The 23 T cell receptor beta chains given below trace back to one sample, sequenced in a study of blood T cell repertoires in COVID-19. Repertoires were generated with immunoSEQ multiplex PCR, while TCRdb's copy carries only in-frame clones and drops some. Found here are under 550,000 clones, about 90% of them singletons; the top ten hold roughly 0.84%. The sequenced sample was peripheral blood. The receptor set was obtained from a man aged 18 to 29 with COVID-19, enrolled during active disease.

The chain is built from TRBV4-1 and TRBJ2-7; TRBD2 matches 11 bases. The CDR3 runs to 17 residues. Germline V CDR1 and CDR2: MGHRA, YSYEKL. Trimming removed 0 bases from V and 4 bases from J; junction bases left unmatched: 8. The CDR3 sequence: CASSQDLAGGLPYEQYF. For the CDR3, the DNA is TGCGCCAGCAGCCAAGATCTAGCGGGAGGTCTACCTTACGAGCAGTACTTC.

The chain joins TRBV6-2 or TRBV6-3 to TRBJ1-1; no firm D call. V lost 4 bases, J lost 4 bases, and 7 bases lay in between. The CDR3 runs 12 residues. CDR1 and CDR2 from the germline V gene are MNHEY and SVGEGT. CDR3 in amino acids: CASSFFGTEAFF. CDR3 DNA sequence: TGTGCCAGCAGTTTCTTCGGCACTGAAGCTTTCTTT.

V is TRBV11-2 and J is TRBJ2-1; 8 bases align to TRBD2. Germline V gene data show CDR1 as SGHAT and CDR2 as FQNNGV. V trimming: 7 bases; J trimming: 6 bases; junction bases outside the gene matches: 11. The CDR3 is 15 amino acids. The CDR3 nucleotides are TGTGCCAGCATCGATAGCGGGACCTTACGCAATGAGCAGTTCTTC. It encodes CASIDSGTLRNEQFF.

The rearrangement joins TRBV24-1 to TRBJ2-5, with 8 bases aligning to TRBD1. V was clipped by 4 bases and J by 2 bases; unmatched bases: 5. The germline gives CDR1 KGHDR, CDR2 SFDVKD. The CDR3 spans 15 residues. CDR3 loop: CATSEHRQGQETQYF. DNA of the CDR3: TGTGCCACCAGTGAGCACCGACAGGGGCAAGAGACCCAGTACTTC.

The rearrangement uses TRBV19 and TRBJ1-5, with TRBD1 matching 7 bases. CDR1 and CDR2 from the germline V gene are LNHDA and SQIVND (reference sequence). CDR3 length equals 12 residues. V gave up 9 bases and J gave up 6 bases; unmatched junction bases: 5. CDR3 in amino acids: CASRQGIQPQHF. CDR3 DNA sequence: TGTGCCAGCAGACAGGGTATTCAGCCCCAGCATTTT.

V usage is TRBV7-3 and J usage is TRBJ1-6; 12 bases match TRBD1. V trimming: 8 bases; J trimming: 10 bases; junction bases outside the gene matches: 18. Looked up from germline, CDR1 is SGHTA and CDR2 is FQGTGA. The CDR3 has 18 residues. The CDR3 nucleotides read TGTGCCAGCTGCCACCGTCAGGGACAGGGGGCAGGGGAATCACCCCTCCACTTT. Its translation: CASCHRQGQGAGESPLHF.

This rearrangement joins TRBV7-6 to TRBJ2-1, with 13 bases lining up with TRBD2. This CDR3 comprises 15 residues. V was pared by 5 bases and J by 8 bases, with 6 bases of the junction left unmatched. The germline gives CDR1 SGHVS, CDR2 FNYEAQ. The CDR3, as DNA: TGTGCCAGCAGCAGCGGACTAGCGGGGGTCTATGAGCAGTTCTTC. Protein: CASSSGLAGVYEQFF. The entire variable domain, with the rest obtained from reference TRBV7-6 and TRBJ2-1, is as follows: GAGVSQSPRYKVTKRGQDVALRCDPISGHVSLYWYRQALGQGPEFLTYFNYEAQQDKSGLPNDRFSAERPEGSISTLTIQRTEQRDSAMYRCASSSGLAGVYEQFFGPGTRLTVL.

V usage is TRBV9 and J usage is TRBJ2-1; 9 positions agree with TRBD2. Germline V gene sequence: CDR1 SGDLS, CDR2 YYNGEE. This CDR3 comprises 15 residues. V gave up 0 bases and J gave up 9 bases; unmatched junction bases: 7. CDR3 nucleotides: TGTGCCAGCAGCGTAGGCGGACTAGCGAAGAGTGAGCAGTTCTTC. It specifies CASSVGGLAKSEQFF.

The rearrangement links TRBV12-5 to TRBJ1-2, with D unclear. The CDR3 is made up of 15 amino acids. Germline V gene sequence: CDR1 LGHNT, CDR2 FRNRAP. V was shortened by 5 bases and J by 0 bases, with 13 bases between the two germline ends. The CDR3 is CASGQPRTTNYGYTF. The CDR3 DNA reads TGTGCTAGTGGTCAACCACGAACAACTAACTATGGCTACACCTTC.

This chain links TRBV18 with TRBJ2-3; tentative D call: TRBD1 (6 bases). V lost 1 base, J lost 2 bases, and 10 bases lay in between. There are 15 residues in the CDR3. Germline-derived CDR1 and CDR2 are KGHSH and LQKENI. The CDR3 reads CASSPRAGDTDTQYF. In DNA form, the CDR3 reads TGTGCCAGCTCACCACGGGCAGGGGACACAGATACGCAGTATTTT.

In nucleotides, the CDR3 is TGTGCCAGCAGCCAAGCTAGCGGGGGAGGTTACGAGCAGTACTTC. Its translation: CASSQASGGGYEQYF. This chain joins TRBV3-1 (or the pseudogene TRBV3-2) and TRBJ2-7, with 10 nucleotides matching TRBD2. V lost 1 base and J lost 4; bases outside the gene matches: 4. This CDR3 is 15 amino acids long. Germline CDR1 is LGHDT and CDR2 is YNNKEL (reference sequence).

V and J are TRBV25-1 and TRBJ2-1; the D is unclear. Trimming stripped 1 base from V and 3 bases from J, with 13 bases between. This CDR3 has 16 amino acids. Per the germline V gene, CDR1 is MGHDK and CDR2 is SYGVNS. The DNA of the CDR3 is TGTGCCAGCAGTGAATCCAAACCCGCGAACTACAATGAGCAGTTCTTC. Residues: CASSESKPANYNEQFF.

The genes are TRBV28 and TRBJ2-7; unclear D gene. The CDR3 spans 15 residues. Trimming shortened V by 3 bases and J by 0 bases, and 12 bases separated the two germline ends. Germline CDR1 reads MDHEN; CDR2 reads SYDVKM. In nucleotides, the CDR3 is TGTGCCAGCAGTTTGTCCAGCGCGAACTCCTACGAGCAGTACTTC. Protein product: CASSLSSANSYEQYF. Drawing the rest from reference TRBV28 and TRBJ2-7, the complete variable domain is DVKVTQSSRYLVKRTGEKVFLECVQDMDHENMFWYRQDPGLGLRLIYFSYDVKMKEKGDIPEGYSVSREKKERFSLILESASTNQTSMYLCASSLSSANSYEQYFGPGTRLTVT.

This clone has only one observation. This sequence joins TRBV6-5 and TRBJ2-7; 9 nucleotides line up with TRBD2. The CDR3 has 15 amino acids. CDR1 MNHEY and CDR2 SVGAGI come from the germline V gene. The V gene end was trimmed by 5 bases and the J gene end by 5 bases; junction bases not matched to a gene: 10. CDR3 loop: CASSNGGSGSNEQYF. CDR3 nucleotides: TGTGCCAGCAGTAACGGTGGTAGCGGGAGCAACGAGCAGTACTTC.

The J gene is TRBJ2-6, the V gene TRBV18; 9 nucleotides agree with TRBD1. This CDR3 contains 18 residues. Germline V lookup: CDR1 KGHSH, CDR2 LQKENI. J lost 1 base, V lost 6 bases, and 10 bases had no gene match. The CDR3 bases are TGTGCCAGCTCCCGAGAACAGGGGGCATTTTCTGGGGCCAACGTCCTGACTTTC. Amino acid sequence: CASSREQGAFSGANVLTF.

CDR3 sequence: CASSQDRSGSETQYF. The CDR3, as DNA: TGCGCCAGCAGCCAAGATAGGAGCGGGAGTGAGACCCAGTACTTC. The chain combines TRBV4-1 with TRBJ2-5, with 8 positions matching TRBD2. The CDR3 is made up of 15 amino acids. CDR1 and CDR2 from the germline V gene are MGHRA and YSYEKL. V was pared by 0 bases and J by 5 bases, with 5 bases of the junction left unmatched.

Points on this clone: This sample includes further DNA sequences coding for the same CDR3. The chain joins TRBV2 to TRBJ2-7; the D is unclear. The CDR3 covers 11 residues. V was clipped by 4 bases and J by 4 bases, with 5 bases between them. Germline V lookup: CDR1 SNHLY, CDR2 FYNNEI. Here the CDR3 DNA reads TGTGCCAGCAGTGCAGGATACGAGCAGTACTTC. The encoded protein is CASSAGYEQYF.

The chain carries TRBV27 and TRBJ2-3; D is undetermined. Looked up from germline, CDR1 is MNHEY and CDR2 is SMNVEV (reference sequence). Trimming took off 2 bases at V and 2 bases at J, with 17 bases between the two ends. This CDR3 is built from 17 residues. CDR3: CASSLMTPMVATDTQYF. DNA of the CDR3: TGTGCCAGCAGTTTAATGACCCCAATGGTAGCCACAGATACGCAGTATTTT.

In regard to this clone: Distinct nucleotide sequences in the sample also encode this CDR3. The rearrangement joins TRBV5-4 to TRBJ1-5, with D possibly matching TRBD1 (5 bases). The germline V gene encodes CDR1 SGHNT and CDR2 YYREEE (reference sequence). The CDR3 length is 14 residues. Trimming took 0 bases from V and 4 from J, leaving 8 bases between them. In DNA, the CDR3 is TGTGCCAGCAGCTTGGGGGGGGAAAATCAGCCCCAGCATTTT. Its translation: CASSLGGENQPQHF.

The chain carries TRBV5-8 and TRBJ2-1; TRBD1 is a possible D gene (6 bases). Trimming cost V 4 bases and J 7 bases, with 12 bases left between them. The CDR3 has 13 amino acids. The V gene's germline CDR1 is SGHTS and CDR2 YDEGEE. The CDR3 nucleotides are TGTGCCAGCAGCGTCAGGGGTGTAAATGAGCAGTTCTTC. Translating gives CASSVRGVNEQFF.

Comments on this clone: Other DNA sequences in the sample encode the same CDR3. The chain combines TRBV5-1 with TRBJ1-3; 7 bases are a match to TRBD1. CDR3 length: 15 residues. Trimming cost V 0 bases and J 0 bases; bases outside gene matches: 0. Germline loops: CDR1 SGHRS, CDR2 YFSETQ. The CDR3 DNA sequence: TGCGCCAGCAGCTTGGGGGACAGCTCTGGAAACACCATATATTTT. This gives the protein CASSLGDSSGNTIYF.

In this sample, this clone turned up a few times. Other DNA sequences within the sample encode an identical CDR3. V gene TRBV4-1 combines with J gene TRBJ2-7; the D gene is possibly TRBD2 (6 bases). The length of the CDR3 is 14 residues. The germline gives CDR1 MGHRA, CDR2 YSYEKL. V was pared by 4 bases and J by 0 bases, with 10 bases between. DNA for the CDR3: TGCGCCAGCAGCCGAACGACTAGCTCCTACGAGCAGTACTTC. As protein: CASSRTTSSYEQYF.

The rearrangement joins TRBV24-1 to TRBJ2-5; possibly TRBD1 for D (5 bases). The CDR3 spans 12 residues. The germline V gene has CDR1 KGHDR and CDR2 SFDVKD. Trimming stripped 5 bases from V and 3 bases from J, with 6 bases between. CDR3 nucleotide sequence: TGTGCCACCAGTGGACAGAAAGAGACCCAGTACTTC. Translating gives CATSGQKETQYF.